Presented here are 25 T cell receptor beta chains from one specimen sequenced in a study of T cell changes during pregnancy in multiple sclerosis. Sequencing used immunoSEQ multiplex PCR; TCRdb keeps in-frame clones, though not all of them. The repertoire consists of 50,000 to 65,000 clones, with about 92% occurring once and the leading ten covering under 3.5%. The sample in question was CD8+ T cells from peripheral blood mononuclear cells, obtained before pregnancy. The receptors here all came from a female donor with multiple sclerosis, enrolled in a pregnancy study.

This chain joins TRBV14 and TRBJ1-1; D perhaps matches TRBD1 (6 bases). The ends were cut back, 2 bases at V and 4 bases at J, with 11 bases in the middle. The germline V gene has CDR1 SGHDN and CDR2 FVKESK. The length of the CDR3 is 14 residues. Here the CDR3 reads CASSQSRGLTEAFF. CDR3 DNA sequence: TGTGCCAGCAGCCAATCCAGGGGCCTCACTGAAGCTTTCTTT.

The chain recombines TRBV5-8 with TRBJ1-5; D ambiguous. The germline gives CDR1 SGHTS, CDR2 YDEGEE. V was trimmed by 4 bases and J by 7 bases, leaving 9 bases between them. CDR3 size: 12 residues. This CDR3 is CASSPSGQPQHF. In nucleotides, the CDR3 is TGTGCCAGCAGCCCCTCGGGACAGCCCCAGCATTTT.

This clone appeared a single time. This chain links TRBV5-8 with TRBJ2-7; 7 bases are shared with TRBD1. V was pared by 0 bases and J by 6 bases, with 0 bases of the junction left unmatched. Per the germline V gene, CDR1 is SGHTS and CDR2 is YDEGEE. The CDR3 covers 12 residues. CDR3 loop: CASSLAGGEQYF. Written as DNA, the CDR3 is TGTGCCAGCAGCTTGGCAGGGGGCGAGCAGTACTTC. The full variable domain, completed using reference TRBV5-8 and TRBJ2-7, is EAGVTQSPTHLIKTRGQQATLRCSPISGHTSVYWYQQALGLGLQFLLWYDEGEERNRGNFPPRFSGRQFPNYSSELNVNALELEDSALYLCASSLAGGEQYFGPGTRLTVT.

This sequence joins TRBV5-4 and TRBJ2-3; 8 positions agree with TRBD2. Germline lookup yields CDR1 SGHNT and CDR2 YYREEE (reference sequence). This CDR3 has 16 amino acids. V trimming: 5 bases; J trimming: 3 bases; junction bases outside the gene matches: 11. The CDR3 DNA reads TGTGCCAGCAGTACTCTTCTCGGGAGGGCAACAGATACGCAGTATTTT. Protein sequence: CASSTLLGRATDTQYF.

This clone turned up a few times. This chain joins TRBV6-5 and TRBJ1-4; TRBD1 matches at 7 bases. Germline loops: CDR1 MNHEY, CDR2 SVGAGI. The CDR3 has 14 residues. The ends lost 5 bases at V and 8 bases at J; junction bases unmatched: 8. CDR3 region: CASSQTGIGEKLFF. The CDR3 DNA sequence: TGTGCCAGCAGTCAGACAGGGATCGGGGAAAAACTGTTTTTT.

The CDR3 nucleotides are TGTGCCAGCAGTGACTCGCGAGGGAGCACAGATACGCAGTATTTT. As protein: CASSDSRGSTDTQYF. The chain carries TRBV6-4 and TRBJ2-3; maybe TRBD2 (5 bases). With 0 bases removed from V and 0 bases from J, the gap between germline ends came to 7 bases. This CDR3 has 15 amino acids. CDR1 and CDR2 (germline): MRHNA, SNTAGT.

V gene TRBV6-4 combines with J gene TRBJ1-5, with D possibly being TRBD1 (6 bases). The CDR3 sequence is 15 residues long. V was pared by 9 bases and J by 4 bases, with 19 bases between. CDR1 MRHNA and CDR2 SNTAGT come from the germline V gene. DNA of the CDR3: TGTGCCAGGAGCCTAGACGGACAGCAAAATCAGCCCCAGCATTTT. As protein: CARSLDGQQNQPQHF.

The chain joins TRBV7-8 to TRBJ1-5; TRBD1 matches at 9 bases. From germline, CDR1 is SGHVS and CDR2 FQNEAQ. J was trimmed by 0 bases and V by 5 bases; bases with no gene match: 14. CDR3 length: 19 residues. The CDR3 DNA is TGTGCCAGCAGCACACCGCCGGGACAGGGCCTTCATAGCAATCAGCCCCAGCATTTT. It specifies CASSTPPGQGLHSNQPQHF.

The chain recombines TRBV27 with TRBJ2-1; TRBD1 matches at 11 bases. CDR3 length equals 14 residues. Germline V lookup: CDR1 MNHEY, CDR2 SMNVEV (reference sequence). V shed 7 bases and J 6 bases; nucleotides not matched to a gene: 5. The CDR3 region is CASMGTGGTNEQFF. The CDR3 coding sequence is TGTGCCAGCATGGGGACAGGGGGAACCAATGAGCAGTTCTTC.

This chain joins TRBV13 and TRBJ2-1; 13 bases agree with TRBD2. Germline V gives CDR1 PRHDT, CDR2 FYEKMQ (reference sequence). The CDR3 is 17 amino acids. V lost 5 bases and J lost 0; bases outside the gene matches: 4. This chain's CDR3 is CASSTGLAGDSYNEQFF. The CDR3 nucleotides are TGTGCCAGCAGCACCGGACTAGCGGGGGACTCCTACAATGAGCAGTTCTTC.

The chain is built from TRBV6-5 and TRBJ2-7; D perhaps matches TRBD2 (5 bases). Trimming cost V 5 bases and J 7 bases, with 15 bases left between them. The CDR3 runs 13 residues. Germline V CDR1 and CDR2: MNHEY, SVGAGI. CDR3 sequence (DNA): TGTGCCAGCAGTGTCCGCAGTGGGAGAGAGCAGTACTTC. This translates into CASSVRSGREQYF.

The chain has TRBV7-9 and TRBJ2-7; weak D call: TRBD1 (5 bases). The V gene lost 6 bases and the J gene lost 3 bases, with 9 bases spanning the gap. From germline, CDR1 is SEHNR and CDR2 FQNEAQ (reference sequence). The CDR3 sequence is 12 residues long. Here the CDR3 DNA reads TGTGCCAGCAGAGCTGACAGCTACGAGCAGTACTTC. It yields the protein CASRADSYEQYF.

This sequence joins TRBV25-1 and TRBJ1-1; 9 bases are a match to TRBD1. The V and J ends lost 5 bases and 0 bases, in that order; junction bases with no gene match: 7. CDR1 MGHDK and CDR2 SYGVNS come from the germline V gene. CDR3 length: 16 amino acids. The CDR3 spells CASSRLGQGLNTEAFF. Written as DNA, the CDR3 is TGTGCCAGCAGTCGCCTTGGACAGGGGTTGAACACTGAAGCTTTCTTT.

This chain connects TRBV2 to TRBJ1-5; TRBD1 is a possible D gene (5 bases). The ends were cut back, 8 bases at V and 0 bases at J, with 14 bases in the middle. There are 15 residues in the CDR3. The germline gives CDR1 SNHLY, CDR2 FYNNEI. Written as DNA, the CDR3 is TGTGCCAGCCGAATTGACAGTATTAGCAATCAGCCCCAGCATTTT. This encodes CASRIDSISNQPQHF.

This chain connects TRBV19 to TRBJ1-5, with D unclear. Trimming pared 3 bases from V and 0 bases from J, leaving 9 bases between. The CDR3 spans 15 residues. Germline CDR1 and CDR2: LNHDA and SQIVND (reference sequence). The CDR3 nucleotides read TGTGCCAGTAGTATCGTCCCGTATAGCAATCAGCCCCAGCATTTT. Its protein is CASSIVPYSNQPQHF.

This clone has just one count. The DNA of the CDR3 is TGTGCCAGCAGCTTAGGACAGGGGGCGGGCAACAAGTACTTC. Translated, it gives CASSLGQGAGNKYF. V is TRBV7-6 and J is TRBJ2-7; 10 bases are shared with TRBD1. Per germline, CDR1 SGHVS and CDR2 FNYEAQ. V trimming: 1 base; J trimming: 11 bases; junction bases outside the gene matches: 8. The CDR3 length is 14 residues.

This clone was seen just once. V usage is TRBV9 and J usage is TRBJ2-3; 11 bases are a match to TRBD2. The J segment lost 2 bases and the V segment lost 4 bases, leaving 6 bases of the junction unmatched. CDR3 length: 16 residues. Per the germline V gene, CDR1 is SGDLS and CDR2 is YYNGEE. The CDR3 coding sequence is TGTGCCAGCAGCCCAAATAGCGGGGGGGCCACAGATACGCAGTATTTT. It is translated as CASSPNSGGATDTQYF.

The rearrangement uses TRBV27 and TRBJ1-3; TRBD1 might be the D (6 bases). V lost 6 bases and J 4 bases, leaving 16 bases between the germline ends. This CDR3 has 15 residues. Germline loops: CDR1 MNHEY, CDR2 SMNVEV (reference sequence). As DNA, the CDR3 is TGTGCCAGCAGCCCATCAGGGGATATAGGAAACACCATATATTTT. Residues: CASSPSGDIGNTIYF.

This clone was recorded once. The V and J genes are TRBV19 and TRBJ2-4; TRBD2 agrees at 9 bases. V dropped 7 bases and J dropped 5; count of bases not matched to a gene: 6. The CDR3 has 14 amino acids. The V gene's germline CDR1 is LNHDA and CDR2 SQIVND (reference sequence). Here the CDR3 DNA reads TGTGCCAGTACTTCTAGCGGGGCCCAAAACATTCAGTACTTC. It codes for CASTSSGAQNIQYF.

The CDR3 reads CASSVGGATGDEQFF. CDR3 DNA sequence: TGTGCCAGCAGCGTTGGAGGGGCCACGGGGGATGAGCAGTTCTTC. J is TRBJ2-1 and V is TRBV9; D is perhaps TRBD2 (6 bases). Trimming removed 2 bases from V and 8 bases from J, with 17 bases in between. From germline, CDR1 is SGDLS and CDR2 YYNGEE. The CDR3 extends over 15 amino acids.

V and J are TRBV9 and TRBJ2-3; possible D gene TRBD2, 6 bases. This CDR3 has 12 residues. V lost 0 bases to trimming and J lost 10 bases, with 9 bases between them. Germline V gene lookup returns CDR1 SGDLS and CDR2 YYNGEE. The CDR3 DNA follows: TGTGCCAGCAGCGTAGGAGGCGGGGCGCAGTATTTT. Translating gives CASSVGGGAQYF.

The genes are TRBV9 and TRBJ2-3, with TRBD2 as a possible D gene (6 bases). Trimming removed 3 bases from V and 5 bases from J, with 7 bases in between. Germline V CDR1 and CDR2: SGDLS, YYNGEE. The CDR3 runs 12 residues. The CDR3 nucleotides read TGTGCCAGCAGCGGGAGGGAAGATACGCAGTATTTT. Its translation is CASSGREDTQYF.

This rearrangement joins TRBV4-3 to TRBJ2-1, with 7 bases aligning to TRBD1. CDR1 is LGHNA and CDR2 is YSLEER in the germline V gene. The CDR3 covers 13 residues. Trimming removed 4 bases from V and 3 bases from J; junction bases left unmatched: 0. The CDR3 loop is CASSRTGYNEQFF. CDR3 bases: TGCGCCAGCAGCCGGACAGGCTACAATGAGCAGTTCTTC.

This clone came up once. This chain links TRBV27 with TRBJ2-6, with TRBD1 matching over 7 bases. The germline V gene encodes CDR1 MNHEY and CDR2 SMNVEV (reference sequence). Germline trimming cut 5 bases from V and 0 bases from J; bases unmatched to any gene: 13. This CDR3 spans 19 amino acids. The CDR3 DNA sequence: TGTGCCAGCAGTATAAAGATGGGACAGACCGTCTCTGGGGCCAACGTCCTGACTTTC. This sequence encodes CASSIKMGQTVSGANVLTF.

The DNA for the CDR3 is TGTGCCAGCAGCGTAGGACAGGGGACCTATGGCTACACCTTC. It encodes CASSVGQGTYGYTF. The rearrangement uses TRBV9 and TRBJ1-2; 8 positions match TRBD1. The CDR3 loop spans 14 amino acids. J was trimmed by 4 bases and V by 0 bases; bases with no gene match: 2. Germline-derived CDR1 and CDR2 are SGDLS and YYNGEE.